This TCR beta chain was found in a study of shared clonotypes between healthy human individuals. As concerns this clone: Its matching antigen is unknown.

Spread over ten immunoSEQ deep assay plates, unsorted PBMC DNA underwent sequencing. Sequenced by immunoSEQ multiplex PCR; TCRdb stores in-frame clones only, minus some. The repertoire holds 470,000 or so clones, with about 84% as singletons. Overall study results and limits: How much donors shared clonotypes was expected to be affected by sequencing depth.

The CDR3 is 15 residues long. V lost 5 bases to trimming and J lost 3 bases; unmatched junction nucleotides: 8. Germline V gives CDR1 SGHAT, CDR2 FQNNGV. Sequencing was carried out using PBMCs. The chain uses TRBV11-2 and TRBJ2-3; TRBD1 matches at 7 bases. This TCR derives from a woman in her 40s in good health. Some clones in this sample may be carry-over from other donors' samples. In DNA form, the CDR3 reads TGTGCCAGCAGCCAACTAGGGGGCGGGACAGATACGCAGTATTTT. Translated, it gives CASSQLGGGTDTQYF.